This TCR beta chain was found in a study of identical twins. V shed 6 bases and J 7 bases; nucleotides not matched to a gene: 8. The CDR3 runs 14 residues. This clonotype occurred a few times. Its antigen is not known. MiXCR, run by TCRdb on the 5' RACE reads, gives a single entry per CDR3 protein. The sample contains some 1,700,000 distinct CDR3 sequences, less than 35% of which appear only once. Study-wide points: Partly confounded zero-insertion analyses could result from invariant MAIT and iNKT cells. Beta out-of-frame sequences showed weaker excess twin sharing. In cord blood, abundant beta clonotypes had fewer insertions; memory showed no trend. Models predicted too little out-of-frame TCR alpha sharing in monozygotic twins.

This chain uses TRBV12-3 or TRBV12-4 with TRBJ1-5; TRBD1 agrees at 8 bases. Sequencing used cord blood. This TCR derives from a newborn girl in good health. CDR3 protein: CASRETGGSQPQHF. DNA of the CDR3: TGTGCCAGCAGAGAAACAGGGGGAAGCCAGCCCCAGCATTTT.